Here is one T cell receptor (beta chain) with its context. V lost 0 bases, J lost 6 bases, and 11 bases lay in between. The CDR3 runs to 14 residues. This entry belongs to a study of blood T cell repertoires in COVID-19. Produced via immunoSEQ multiplex PCR; TCRdb's table is partial and in-frame only. This table has about 480,000 clones, 85% to 90% appearing once. The receptor was isolated from a middle-aged woman who had recovered from COVID-19. The V call is TRBV23-1, the J call TRBJ1-2, with D perhaps matching TRBD1 (6 bases). TRBV23-1 is filed as an ORF, its function uncertain. The sequencing input was PBMCs or T cells enriched from blood (not recorded which). CDR3 sequence: CASSQSWAGDGYTF. In nucleotides, the CDR3 is TGCGCCAGCAGTCAATCGTGGGCAGGGGATGGCTACACCTTC.